Following are 5 T cell receptor beta chains from one sample sequenced in a study of blood T cell repertoires in COVID-19. The table came from immunoSEQ multiplex PCR; TCRdb's copy has only in-frame clones and leaves some out. The sample holds 200,000 to 300,000 clones, 80% to 90% seen once. Sequencing was carried out using peripheral blood. These receptors were collected from a man aged 45-60 years with acute or convalescent COVID-19.

The chain combines TRBV3-1 (or the pseudogene TRBV3-2) with TRBJ2-7, with TRBD1 matching over 9 bases. V gave up 5 bases and J gave up 1 base; unmatched junction bases: 3. The germline V gene has CDR1 LGHDT and CDR2 YNNKEL (reference sequence). The CDR3 loop spans 14 amino acids. CDR3 nucleotide sequence: TGTGCCAGCAGCGAAGGACAGGGGTCCTACGAGCAGTACTTC. Amino acids: CASSEGQGSYEQYF.

This rearrangement joins TRBV7-9 to TRBJ1-6, with 11 nucleotides matching TRBD1. The CDR3 has 15 residues. Trimming cost V 6 bases and J 9 bases; bases outside gene matches: 7. CDR1 and CDR2 (germline): SEHNR, FQNEAQ (reference sequence). The CDR3: CASSPGTGGGSPLHF. The CDR3 nucleotides read TGTGCCAGCAGTCCCGGGACAGGGGGTGGTTCACCCCTCCACTTT.

The CDR3 spells CASSLRPTLNTEAFF. As DNA, the CDR3 is TGTGCCAGCAGCTTAAGGCCGACACTTAACACTGAAGCTTTCTTT. The rearrangement links TRBV7-8 to TRBJ1-1; D unresolved. V was pared by 2 bases and J by 2 bases, with 12 bases between. Germline CDR1 is SGHVS and CDR2 is FQNEAQ. This CDR3 spans 15 amino acids.

The rearrangement uses TRBV6-1 and TRBJ1-4; no clear D gene. V lost 0 bases to trimming and J lost 2 bases, with 10 bases between them. Germline CDR1 MNHNS, CDR2 SASEGT. The CDR3 loop spans 16 amino acids. The CDR3 DNA reads as TGTGCCAGCAGTGAAGCCCCTCGGGGTACTAATGAAAAACTGTTTTTT. Protein: CASSEAPRGTNEKLFF.

The V and J genes are TRBV29-1 and TRBJ1-2; 7 bases match TRBD1. Germline CDR1 and CDR2: SQVTM and ANQGSEA. With V trimmed by 6 bases and J by 6 bases, 16 bases remained unmatched. This CDR3 region has 15 residues. The CDR3 nucleotides are TGCAGCGTCGTCACAGGGGAAGGGCGTCTTAATGGCTACACCTTC. It codes for CSVVTGEGRLNGYTF.